Each of the 29 T cell receptor beta chains below was sequenced from the same sample in a study of CD8 T cells in Susac syndrome. Random-hexamer reverse transcription was applied to roughly 0.5 to 1 ug RNA. TCRdb re-called the immunoSEQ multiplex PCR reads through MiXCR, storing one row per CDR3 protein. This table has some 120,000 distinct CDR3 sequences, approximately 94% appearing once. The source material was CD4+ T cells from PBMCs. The source is a human donor in good health.

The rearrangement uses TRBV6-1 and TRBJ1-2; D not certain. CDR3 length: 13 amino acids. Trimming removed 6 bases at V and 4 bases at J, with 12 bases between. CDR1 is MNHNS, CDR2 SASEGT, per germline. The CDR3 protein is CASRTRDGYGYTF. In DNA form, the CDR3 reads TGTGCCAGCAGAACACGAGACGGCTATGGCTACACCTTC.

The rearrangement links TRBV6-2 or TRBV6-3 to TRBJ2-7, with 8 bases matching TRBD2. V was clipped by 6 bases and J by 12 bases; unmatched bases: 10. The CDR3 totals 12 residues. The V gene's germline CDR1 is MNHEY and CDR2 SVGEGT. Written as DNA, the CDR3 is TGTGCCAGCAGCCGATCTAGCGGGCTTCGGTACTTC. Protein product: CASSRSSGLRYF.

The genes are TRBV6-4 and TRBJ2-3, with 8 bases lining up with TRBD2. Unmatched junction bases numbered 4, after V lost 6 bases and J lost 2 bases. This CDR3 contains 14 residues. CDR1 MRHNA and CDR2 SNTAGT come from the germline V gene. This CDR3 reads CASSRGGNTDTQYF. The CDR3 DNA reads as TGTGCCAGCAGCCGGGGGGGGAACACAGATACGCAGTATTTT.

This clonotype was found once. The J gene is TRBJ2-1, the V gene TRBV6-1; TRBD2 is a possible D gene (6 bases). V gave up 4 bases and J gave up 6 bases, with 10 bases separating them. The CDR3 has 13 amino acids. The germline CDR1 and CDR2 sequences are MNHNS and SASEGT. The CDR3 here is CASSGLVGNEQFF. CDR3 nucleotides: TGTGCCAGCAGTGGACTAGTCGGCAATGAGCAGTTCTTC.

This chain connects TRBV5-1 to TRBJ1-1; maybe TRBD1 (6 bases). Deletions cut 1 base from V and 5 bases from J, with 12 bases between. The CDR3 extends over 14 amino acids. Germline CDR1 reads SGHRS; CDR2 reads YFSETQ. CDR3 sequence reads: CASSLFRGETEAFF. The DNA for the CDR3 is TGCGCCAGCAGCTTGTTTAGGGGGGAAACTGAAGCTTTCTTT.

The gene calls are TRBV9 and TRBJ1-2; D gene ambiguous. The V and J ends lost 0 bases and 4 bases respectively, with 13 bases between them. Looked up from germline, CDR1 is SGDLS and CDR2 is YYNGEE. This CDR3 has 15 amino acids. The CDR3 coding sequence is TGTGCCAGCAGCGTAGAGGCAGATTTTCGCTATGGCTACACCTTC. This sequence encodes CASSVEADFRYGYTF.

This CDR3 reads CASSLDMGDYNEQFF. The DNA of the CDR3 is TGTGCCAGCAGCTTGGATATGGGCGACTACAATGAGCAGTTCTTC. This chain joins TRBV5-4 and TRBJ2-1; D is ambiguous. Germline V lookup: CDR1 SGHNT, CDR2 YYREEE (reference sequence). V was trimmed by 0 bases and J by 3 bases, leaving 10 bases between them. CDR3 length: 15 amino acids.

The chain links TRBV9 to TRBJ1-2; D gene uncertain. The CDR3 consists of 13 residues. Trimming took off 1 base at V and 8 bases at J, with 12 bases between the two ends. CDR1 and CDR2 (germline): SGDLS, YYNGEE. CDR3 bases: TGTGCCAGCAGCGTATTGGGCAGCGGGGGCTACACCTTC. The encoded protein is CASSVLGSGGYTF.

The chain couples TRBV6-6 to TRBJ2-5; TRBD2 agrees at 12 bases. The V gene's germline CDR1 is MNHNY and CDR2 SVGAGI (reference sequence). The V gene end was trimmed by 10 bases and the J gene end by 4 bases; junction bases not matched to a gene: 4. This CDR3 contains 13 residues. In nucleotides, the CDR3 is TGTGCCACCCTAGCGGGAGGGCCAGAGACCCAGTACTTC. As protein: CATLAGGPETQYF.

This clonotype appeared once. The chain uses TRBV7-3 and TRBJ2-1; no definite D call. Trimming shortened V by 3 bases and J by 8 bases, and 14 bases separated the two germline ends. Germline loops: CDR1 SGHTA, CDR2 FQGTGA. The CDR3 extends over 14 amino acids. This chain's CDR3 is CASSFASSFDEQFF. CDR3 DNA: TGTGCCAGCAGCTTCGCATCTAGTTTCGATGAGCAGTTCTTC.

The chain uses TRBV5-4 and TRBJ2-7; 14 bases fit TRBD2. The germline V gene encodes CDR1 SGHNT and CDR2 YYREEE (reference sequence). Trimming at V came to 6 bases and at J to 7 bases, leaving 15 bases not matched to a gene. The CDR3 is made up of 17 amino acids. The CDR3 DNA sequence: TGTGCCAGCACTCCGGGACTAGCGGGAGCATCTTCGCAGGAGCAGTACTTC. This sequence encodes CASTPGLAGASSQEQYF.

CDR3 residues: CASTNTNEKLFF. Here the CDR3 DNA reads TGTGCCAGCACGAACACTAATGAAAAACTGTTTTTT. This rearrangement joins TRBV28 to TRBJ1-4; no firm D call. This CDR3 contains 12 residues. Germline V lookup: CDR1 MDHEN, CDR2 SYDVKM. Trimming left V 7 bases short and J 2 bases short, with 5 bases between.

This chain joins TRBV6-5 and TRBJ2-5; the D gene is possibly TRBD2 (6 bases). Trimming took 8 bases from V and 4 from J, leaving 8 bases between them. Germline V gene lookup returns CDR1 MNHEY and CDR2 SVGAGI. CDR3 length equals 11 residues. The CDR3 region is CASSAGETQYF. The CDR3 DNA is TGTGCCAGCTCAGCGGGAGAGACCCAGTACTTC.

This rearrangement joins TRBV7-2 to TRBJ1-4; 7 bases are a match to TRBD1. V gave up 3 bases and J gave up 8 bases; unmatched junction bases: 12. The CDR3 spans 16 residues. Germline loops: CDR1 SGHTA, CDR2 FQGNSA. This CDR3 is CASSFQPTGIGEKLFF. DNA of the CDR3: TGTGCCAGCAGCTTCCAACCGACAGGGATTGGGGAAAAACTGTTTTTT.

V gene TRBV30 combines with J gene TRBJ1-2; TRBD1 matches 8 bases. This CDR3 is built from 13 residues. The germline gives CDR1 GTSNPN, CDR2 SVGIG (reference sequence). With V trimmed by 2 bases and J by 8 bases, 7 bases remained unmatched. CDR3 in amino acids: CAWSFGQGEGYTF. Here the CDR3 DNA reads TGTGCCTGGAGTTTTGGACAGGGCGAAGGCTACACCTTC.

DNA for the CDR3: TGCAGTGCTAGTTTGGGCTCTGGAATGGGTTACGAGCAGTACTTC. Its protein product is CSASLGSGMGYEQYF. The rearrangement joins TRBV20-1 to TRBJ2-7, with unresolved D. This CDR3 has 15 amino acids. V was cut by 3 bases and J by 4 bases, with 19 bases left in between. Germline V lookup: CDR1 DFQATT, CDR2 SNEGSKA (reference sequence).

This clonotype appeared a few times. The rearrangement links TRBV19 to TRBJ1-6, with D possibly being TRBD1 (5 bases). The CDR3 is 14 amino acids. Germline V CDR1 and CDR2: LNHDA, SQIVND (reference sequence). V gave up 6 bases and J gave up 5 bases, with 11 bases separating them. CDR3 loop: CASSLGQDNSPLHF. The DNA for the CDR3 is TGTGCCAGTAGCCTGGGGCAGGATAATTCACCCCTCCACTTT.

The J gene is TRBJ2-5, the V gene TRBV6-5; 8 bases line up with TRBD2. The V gene end was trimmed by 4 bases and the J gene end by 0 bases; junction bases not matched to a gene: 7. This CDR3 region has 16 residues. CDR1 is MNHEY, CDR2 SVGAGI, per germline. This chain's CDR3 is CASSWAGGTYQETQYF. DNA of the CDR3: TGTGCCAGCAGTTGGGCGGGAGGCACGTACCAAGAGACCCAGTACTTC.

The chain recombines TRBV12-3 or TRBV12-4 with TRBJ1-2; D might be TRBD1 (5 bases). Deletions cut 5 bases from V and 2 bases from J, with 9 bases between. The CDR3 spans 13 residues. CDR3 region: CASSPTGNYGYTF. For the CDR3, the DNA is TGTGCCAGCAGTCCTACAGGCAACTATGGCTACACCTTC.

V gene TRBV6-1 combines with J gene TRBJ1-4; D ambiguous. CDR1 is MNHNS, CDR2 SASEGT, per germline. The CDR3 consists of 13 residues. V lost 6 bases to trimming and J lost 5 bases, with 10 bases between them. CDR3 coding DNA: TGTGCCAGCAGCGAACTGTGGAATGAAAAACTGTTTTTT. Translating it yields CASSELWNEKLFF.

The chain has TRBV12-3 or TRBV12-4 and TRBJ1-1, with 10 nucleotides matching TRBD1. Losses at the gene ends were 1 base for V and 8 bases for J; bases not matched to a gene: 4. The CDR3 is 14 amino acids. CDR3 nucleotide sequence: TGTGCCAGCAGTTTAGTAGGGACAGGGGCCGAAGCTTTCTTT. Translation: CASSLVGTGAEAFF.

The chain is built from TRBV6-5 and TRBJ1-1; possible D gene TRBD1, 5 bases. Trimming took off 0 bases at V and 0 bases at J, with 17 bases between the two ends. The CDR3 totals 18 residues. CDR1 MNHEY and CDR2 SVGAGI come from the germline V gene. The CDR3 sequence: CASSYSGRGSGLNTEAFF. CDR3 sequence (DNA): TGTGCCAGCAGTTACTCTGGAAGGGGATCCGGGCTGAACACTGAAGCTTTCTTT.

The DNA of the CDR3 is TGTGCCAGCAGTGAACGAGCCAGGGAGGTTTCTCAGCCCCAGCATTTT. It translates to CASSERAREVSQPQHF. The chain combines TRBV6-1 with TRBJ1-5, with D possibly TRBD1 on 5 matching bases. The CDR3 is made up of 16 amino acids. CDR1 is MNHNS and CDR2 is SASEGT in the germline V gene. Deletions cut 2 bases from V and 6 bases from J, with 17 bases between.

This clonotype was seen a single time. The chain employs TRBV28 and TRBJ2-1; 8 bases are shared with TRBD1. Germline V gene sequence: CDR1 MDHEN, CDR2 SYDVKM. The trim removed 8 bases at V and 4 bases at J, leaving 4 bases unmatched. The CDR3 totals 13 residues. CDR3 in DNA: TGTGCCAGCGGGACAGGACTGTACAATGAGCAGTTCTTC. Translating it yields CASGTGLYNEQFF.

V usage is TRBV2 and J usage is TRBJ2-1, with 7 bases that match TRBD2. CDR3 length: 14 amino acids. The ends lost 2 bases at V and 6 bases at J; junction bases unmatched: 4. CDR1 and CDR2 from the germline V gene are SNHLY and FYNNEI. In DNA form, the CDR3 reads TGTGCCAGCAGTGAAACCGGGACTACCAATGAGCAGTTCTTC. Translated: CASSETGTTNEQFF.

This clonotype was counted once. The chain couples TRBV15 to TRBJ2-7; no reliable D call. The CDR3 consists of 15 residues. Trimming took 0 bases from V and 4 from J, leaving 13 bases between them. The germline gives CDR1 LNHNV, CDR2 YYDKDF (reference sequence). The CDR3 protein is CATSRDLGLPYEQYF. The DNA for the CDR3 is TGTGCCACCAGCAGAGATCTAGGCCTACCTTACGAGCAGTACTTC. The entire variable domain, with the rest obtained from reference TRBV15 and TRBJ2-7, is as follows: DAMVIQNPRYQVTQFGKPVTLSCSQTLNHNVMYWYQQKSSQAPKLLFHYYDKDFNNEADTPDNFQSRRPNTSFCFLDIRSPGLGDTAMYLCATSRDLGLPYEQYFGPGTRLTVT.

This clonotype came up once. The V and J genes are TRBV27 and TRBJ2-3; a possible D gene is TRBD1 (5 bases). Trimming shortened V by 3 bases and J by 6 bases, and 10 bases separated the two germline ends. Germline loops: CDR1 MNHEY, CDR2 SMNVEV (reference sequence). The CDR3 is made up of 13 amino acids. CDR3 in DNA: TGTGCCAGCAGTTTTCAGGGTAGGGATACGCAGTATTTT. This gives the protein CASSFQGRDTQYF.

The CDR3 loop is CAWSMDSREKLFF. The CDR3 bases are TGTGCCTGGAGTATGGACAGCAGGGAGAAACTGTTTTTT. The chain recombines TRBV30 with TRBJ1-4; a possible D gene is TRBD1 (6 bases). The V end lost 2 bases, the J end lost 11 bases, and 15 bases lay between the germline ends. CDR1 and CDR2 (germline): GTSNPN, SVGIG (reference sequence). This CDR3 is built from 13 residues.

This clonotype was picked up one time. The chain's CDR3 is CASSTSGDEQFF. CDR3 in DNA: TGTGCCAGTAGTACCTCGGGGGATGAGCAGTTCTTC. The chain uses TRBV19 and TRBJ2-1; a weak D match, TRBD2 (6 bases). The germline V and J ends were trimmed by 4 bases and 8 bases, with 9 bases remaining between them. Germline assignment: CDR1 LNHDA and CDR2 SQIVND (reference sequence). There are 12 residues in the CDR3. The variable domain in full, with the rest retrieved from reference TRBV19 and TRBJ2-1, is DGGITQSPKYLFRKEGQNVTLSCEQNLNHDAMYWYRQDPGQGLRLIYYSQIVNDFQKGDIAEGYSVSREKKESFPLTVTSAQKNPTAFYLCASSTSGDEQFFGPGTRLTVL.